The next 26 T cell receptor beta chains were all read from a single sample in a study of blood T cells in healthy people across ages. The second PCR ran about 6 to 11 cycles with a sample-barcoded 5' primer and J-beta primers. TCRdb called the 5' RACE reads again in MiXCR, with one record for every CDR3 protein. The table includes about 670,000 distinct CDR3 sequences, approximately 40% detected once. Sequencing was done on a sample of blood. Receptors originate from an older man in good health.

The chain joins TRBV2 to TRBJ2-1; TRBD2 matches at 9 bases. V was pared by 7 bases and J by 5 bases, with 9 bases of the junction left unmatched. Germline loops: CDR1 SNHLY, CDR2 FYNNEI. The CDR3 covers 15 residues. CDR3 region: CASMGSAGGHNEQFF. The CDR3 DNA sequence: TGTGCCAGCATGGGGTCAGCGGGAGGTCACAATGAGCAGTTCTTC.

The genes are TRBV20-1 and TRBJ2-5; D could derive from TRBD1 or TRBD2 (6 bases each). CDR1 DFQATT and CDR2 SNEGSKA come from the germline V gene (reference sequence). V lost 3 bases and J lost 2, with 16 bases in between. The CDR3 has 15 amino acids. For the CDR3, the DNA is TGCAGTGCTAGGGACCCTAAAGGGGGGCAAGAGACCCAGTACTTC. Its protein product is CSARDPKGGQETQYF.

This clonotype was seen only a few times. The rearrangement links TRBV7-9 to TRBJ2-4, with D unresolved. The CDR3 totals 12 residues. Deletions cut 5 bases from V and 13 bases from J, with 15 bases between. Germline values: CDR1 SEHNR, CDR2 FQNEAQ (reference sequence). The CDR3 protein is CASSMRNPPQYF. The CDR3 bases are TGTGCCAGCAGCATGAGAAACCCCCCCCAGTACTTC.

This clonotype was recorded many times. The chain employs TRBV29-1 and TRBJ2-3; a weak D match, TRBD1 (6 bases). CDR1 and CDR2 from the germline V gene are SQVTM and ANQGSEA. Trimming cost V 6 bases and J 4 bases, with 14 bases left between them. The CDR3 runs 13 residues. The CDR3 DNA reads TGCAGCGTGGGGGCTAGGGGCGCAGATACGCAGTATTTT. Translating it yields CSVGARGADTQYF.

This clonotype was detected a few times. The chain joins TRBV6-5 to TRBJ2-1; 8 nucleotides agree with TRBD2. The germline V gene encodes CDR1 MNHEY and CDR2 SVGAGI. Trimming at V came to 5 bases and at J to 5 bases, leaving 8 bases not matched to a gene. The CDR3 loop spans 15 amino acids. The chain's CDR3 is CASSPPAGGNNEQFF. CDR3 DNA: TGTGCCAGCAGTCCCCCGGCGGGAGGAAACAATGAGCAGTTCTTC.

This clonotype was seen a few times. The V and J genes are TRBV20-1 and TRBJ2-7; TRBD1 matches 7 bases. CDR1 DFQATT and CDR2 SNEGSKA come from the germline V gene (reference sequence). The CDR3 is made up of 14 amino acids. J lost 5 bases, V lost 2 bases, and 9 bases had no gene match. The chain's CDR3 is CSARRRGRVDEQYF. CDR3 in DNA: TGCAGTGCTAGACGAAGGGGGCGCGTCGACGAGCAGTACTTC.

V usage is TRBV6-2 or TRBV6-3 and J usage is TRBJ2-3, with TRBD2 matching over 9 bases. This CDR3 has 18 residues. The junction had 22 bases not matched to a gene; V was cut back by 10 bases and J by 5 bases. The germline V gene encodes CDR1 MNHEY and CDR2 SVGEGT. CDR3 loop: CAIPADSAIAGDKDTQYF. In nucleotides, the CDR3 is TGTGCCATCCCGGCGGACAGCGCAATAGCGGGAGACAAAGATACGCAGTATTTT.

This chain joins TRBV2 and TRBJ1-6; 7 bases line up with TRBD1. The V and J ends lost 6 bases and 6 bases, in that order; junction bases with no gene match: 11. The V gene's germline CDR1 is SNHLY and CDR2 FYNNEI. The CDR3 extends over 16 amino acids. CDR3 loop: CASRPYLTGLNSPLHF. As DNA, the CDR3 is TGTGCCAGCAGACCATACCTGACAGGGCTTAATTCACCCCTCCACTTT.

CDR3 region: CASSPTRHTKNIQYF. In DNA form, the CDR3 reads TGTGCCAGCAGCCCTACGCGCCACACCAAAAACATTCAGTACTTC. The chain joins TRBV7-2 to TRBJ2-4; no firm D call. The CDR3 is made up of 15 amino acids. The V gene lost 5 bases and the J gene lost 2 bases, with 13 bases spanning the gap. The germline CDR1 and CDR2 sequences are SGHTA and FQGNSA.

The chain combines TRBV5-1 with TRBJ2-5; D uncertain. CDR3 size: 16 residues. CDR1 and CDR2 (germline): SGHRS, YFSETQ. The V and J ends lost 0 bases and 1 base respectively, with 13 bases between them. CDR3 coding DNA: TGCGCCAGCAGCTTGGGTAGGGCCAGCTCCCAAGAGACCCAGTACTTC. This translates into CASSLGRASSQETQYF.

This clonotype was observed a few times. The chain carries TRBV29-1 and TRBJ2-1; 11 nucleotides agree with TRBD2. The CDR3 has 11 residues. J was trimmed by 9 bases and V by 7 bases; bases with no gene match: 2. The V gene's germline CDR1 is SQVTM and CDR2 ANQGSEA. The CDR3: CSAGLAGEQFF. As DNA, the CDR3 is TGCAGCGCTGGACTAGCGGGTGAGCAGTTCTTC.

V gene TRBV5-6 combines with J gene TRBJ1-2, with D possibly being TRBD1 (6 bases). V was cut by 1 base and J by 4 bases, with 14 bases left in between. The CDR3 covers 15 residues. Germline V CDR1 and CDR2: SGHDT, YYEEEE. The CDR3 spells CASSLFSATGYGYTF. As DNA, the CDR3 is TGTGCCAGCAGCTTGTTCTCGGCGACAGGCTATGGCTACACCTTC.

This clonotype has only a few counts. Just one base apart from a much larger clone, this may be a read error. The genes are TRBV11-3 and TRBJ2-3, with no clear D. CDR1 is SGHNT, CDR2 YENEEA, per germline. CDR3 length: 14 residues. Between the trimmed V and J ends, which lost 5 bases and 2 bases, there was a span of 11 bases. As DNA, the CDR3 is TGTGCCAGCAGCGTAGTGGCGAACACAGATACGCAGTATTTT. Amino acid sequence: CASSVVANTDTQYF.

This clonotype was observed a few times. CDR3 amino acids: CASKKARGVQETQYF. Here the CDR3 DNA reads TGTGCCAGCAAAAAAGCGAGGGGGGTTCAGGAGACCCAGTACTTC. The chain combines TRBV27 with TRBJ2-7; perhaps D is TRBD1 or TRBD2 (6 bases each). With the DNA end fitting TRBJ2-5 better, the J assignment may be wrong. This CDR3 contains 15 residues. CDR1 is MNHEY and CDR2 is SMNVEV in the germline V gene (reference sequence).

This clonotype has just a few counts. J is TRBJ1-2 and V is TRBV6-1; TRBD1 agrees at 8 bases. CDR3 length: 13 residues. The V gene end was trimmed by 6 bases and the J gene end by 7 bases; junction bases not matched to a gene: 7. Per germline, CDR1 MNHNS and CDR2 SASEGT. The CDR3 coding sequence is TGTGCCAGCAGGGAGCGGACAGGGTTTGGCTACACCTTC. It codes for CASRERTGFGYTF.

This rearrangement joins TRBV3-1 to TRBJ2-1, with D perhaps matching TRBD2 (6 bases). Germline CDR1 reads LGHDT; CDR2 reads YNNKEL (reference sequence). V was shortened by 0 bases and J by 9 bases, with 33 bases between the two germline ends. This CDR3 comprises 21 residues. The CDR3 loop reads CASSQDLGASVVTSRDSEQFF. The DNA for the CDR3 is TGTGCCAGCAGCCAAGATCTTGGCGCCTCTGTAGTAACTAGCCGGGATAGTGAGCAGTTCTTC.

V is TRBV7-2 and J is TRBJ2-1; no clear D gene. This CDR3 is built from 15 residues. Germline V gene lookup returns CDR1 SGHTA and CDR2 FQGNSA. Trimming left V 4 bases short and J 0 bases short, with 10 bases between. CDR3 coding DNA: TGTGCCAGCAGCTCGGACCACAGCTCCTACAATGAGCAGTTCTTC. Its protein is CASSSDHSSYNEQFF.

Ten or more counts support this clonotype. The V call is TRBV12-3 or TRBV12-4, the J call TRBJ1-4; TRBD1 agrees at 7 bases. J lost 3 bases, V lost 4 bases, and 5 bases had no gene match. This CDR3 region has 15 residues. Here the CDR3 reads CASSSSGTANEKLFF. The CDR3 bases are TGTGCCAGCAGTTCCTCCGGGACAGCTAATGAAAAACTGTTTTTT.

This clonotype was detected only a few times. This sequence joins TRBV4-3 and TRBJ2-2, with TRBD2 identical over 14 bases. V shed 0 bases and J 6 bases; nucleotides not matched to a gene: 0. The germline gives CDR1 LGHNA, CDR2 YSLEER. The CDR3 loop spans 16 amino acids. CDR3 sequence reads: CASSQETSGGAGELFF. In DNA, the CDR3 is TGCGCCAGCAGCCAAGAGACTAGCGGGGGGGCCGGGGAGCTGTTTTTT.

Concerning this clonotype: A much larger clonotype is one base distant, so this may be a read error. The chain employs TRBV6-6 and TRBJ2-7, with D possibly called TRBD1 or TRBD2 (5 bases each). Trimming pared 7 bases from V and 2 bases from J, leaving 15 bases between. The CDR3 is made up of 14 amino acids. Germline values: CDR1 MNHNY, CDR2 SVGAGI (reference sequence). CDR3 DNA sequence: TGTGCCAGCATTTATCGGGGCGGTACCTACGAGCAGTACTTC. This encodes CASIYRGGTYEQYF.

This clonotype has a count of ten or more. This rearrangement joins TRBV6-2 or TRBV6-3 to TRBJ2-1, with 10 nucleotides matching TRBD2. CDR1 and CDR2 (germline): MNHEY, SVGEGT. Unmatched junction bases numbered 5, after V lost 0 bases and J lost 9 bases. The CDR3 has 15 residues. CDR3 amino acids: CASSYSAGGLSEQFF. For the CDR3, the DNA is TGTGCCAGCAGTTACTCAGCGGGAGGGCTAAGTGAGCAGTTCTTC.

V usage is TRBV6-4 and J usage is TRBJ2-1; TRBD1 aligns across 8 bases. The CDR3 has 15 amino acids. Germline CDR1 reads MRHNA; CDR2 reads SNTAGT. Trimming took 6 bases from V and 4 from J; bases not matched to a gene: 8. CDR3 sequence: CASSGGTGPYNEQFF. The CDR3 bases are TGTGCCAGCAGCGGAGGGACAGGACCTTACAATGAGCAGTTCTTC.

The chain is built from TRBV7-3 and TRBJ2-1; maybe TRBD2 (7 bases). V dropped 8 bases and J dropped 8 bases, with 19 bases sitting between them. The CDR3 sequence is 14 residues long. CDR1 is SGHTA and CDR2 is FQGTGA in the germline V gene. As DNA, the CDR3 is TGTGCCAGCGATGGGGGCGGGAGTTTGGATGAGCAGTTCTTC. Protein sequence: CASDGGGSLDEQFF.

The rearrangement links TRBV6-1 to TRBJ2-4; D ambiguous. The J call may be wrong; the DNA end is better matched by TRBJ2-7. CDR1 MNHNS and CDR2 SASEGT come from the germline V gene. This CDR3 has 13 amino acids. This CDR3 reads CASSEFRTYEQYF. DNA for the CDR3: TGTGCCAGCAGTGAATTCCGTACCTACGAGCAGTACTTC.

CDR3 sequence: CASSSRQGETNYGYTF. CDR3 sequence (DNA): TGTGCCAGCAGCTCAAGACAGGGGGAAACTAACTATGGCTACACCTTC. The chain joins TRBV7-2 to TRBJ1-2; 9 bases are shared with TRBD1. The CDR3 has 16 residues. Germline V gives CDR1 SGHTA, CDR2 FQGNSA. The trim removed 4 bases at V and 0 bases at J, leaving 6 bases unmatched.

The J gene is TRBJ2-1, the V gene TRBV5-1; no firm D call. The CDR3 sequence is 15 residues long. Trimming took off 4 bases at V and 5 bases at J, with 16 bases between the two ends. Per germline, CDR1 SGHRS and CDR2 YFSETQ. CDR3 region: CASSRSETAHNEQFF. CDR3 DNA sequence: TGCGCCAGCAGCCGAAGTGAGACCGCACACAATGAGCAGTTCTTC. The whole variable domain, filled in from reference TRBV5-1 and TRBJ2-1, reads KAGVTQTPRYLIKTRGQQVTLSCSPISGHRSVSWYQQTPGQGLQFLFEYFSETQRNKGNFPGRFSGRQFSNSRSEMNVSTLELGDSALYLCASSRSETAHNEQFFGPGTRLTVL.